Presented here are 11 T cell receptor beta chains from one specimen sequenced in a study of STAT5B mutations in CD4+ large granular lymphocyte leukemia. Profiling relied on immunoSEQ multiplex PCR, and the TCRdb table lists in-frame clones only, not all of them. The sample has roughly 30,000 clones; 79% are singletons. Specimen: CD4+ T cells from blood buffy coats. The receptors were sampled from a human donor in good health.

This rearrangement joins TRBV5-1 to TRBJ2-2; D gene ambiguous. The CDR3 length is 14 residues. Germline V lookup: CDR1 SGHRS, CDR2 YFSETQ. Trimming removed 5 bases at V and 8 bases at J, with 16 bases between. The CDR3 loop is CASSFSTESGELFF. The CDR3 nucleotides are TGCGCCAGCAGTTTCTCGACCGAGTCAGGGGAGCTGTTTTTT.

The J gene is TRBJ1-1, the V gene TRBV19; D gene uncertain. Germline V CDR1 and CDR2: LNHDA, SQIVND (reference sequence). The CDR3 has 14 amino acids. With 7 bases removed from V and 1 base from J, the gap between germline ends came to 13 bases. CDR3 in amino acids: CASNLGPSNTEAFF. The CDR3 coding sequence is TGTGCCAGTAACCTAGGACCCTCGAACACTGAAGCTTTCTTT.

The CDR3 DNA is TGCGCCAGCAGCCAAGGGGGGTCACAGGGAGTAGCCTACGAGCAGTACTTC. Amino acids: CASSQGGSQGVAYEQYF. The V and J genes are TRBV4-1 and TRBJ2-7; maybe TRBD1 (6 bases). The CDR3 is 17 residues long. The V end was cut by 1 base, the J end by 2 bases, with 18 bases between. The germline gives CDR1 MGHRA, CDR2 YSYEKL.

The V gene is TRBV6-1, the J gene TRBJ2-1, with 7 bases matching TRBD2. The junction had 9 bases not matched to a gene; V was cut back by 6 bases and J by 7 bases. CDR3 length: 14 residues. CDR1 is MNHNS, CDR2 SASEGT, per germline. CDR3 DNA: TGTGCCAGCAGAAAACCGGGAGCGGGAAATGAGCAGTTCTTC. This gives the protein CASRKPGAGNEQFF.

This chain links TRBV4-1 with TRBJ1-5; the D is unclear. Germline V gene lookup returns CDR1 MGHRA and CDR2 YSYEKL. The CDR3 loop spans 18 amino acids. The germline V and J ends were trimmed by 0 bases and 3 bases, with 18 bases remaining between them. The CDR3 protein is CASSQDGQALTLNQPQHF. The CDR3 DNA follows: TGCGCCAGCAGCCAAGATGGGCAGGCCCTCACCCTCAATCAGCCCCAGCATTTT.

This CDR3 is CASSRGTTYEQYF. The CDR3 coding sequence is TGTGCCAGCAGTCGCGGGACAACCTACGAGCAGTACTTC. V is TRBV6-6 and J is TRBJ2-5; D may correspond to TRBD1 or TRBD2 (6 bases each). The DNA end is more similar to TRBJ2-7, so the J call may be wrong. This CDR3 spans 13 amino acids. CDR1 and CDR2 (germline): MNHNY, SVGAGI (reference sequence).

The chain links TRBV11-1 to TRBJ2-2, with 8 bases fitting TRBD1. V shed 8 bases and J 4 bases; nucleotides not matched to a gene: 9. Germline V gives CDR1 SGHAT, CDR2 FQDESV (reference sequence). The CDR3 is made up of 15 amino acids. The CDR3 loop reads CASGRRGQVTGELFF. For the CDR3, the DNA is TGTGCCAGCGGACGCAGGGGGCAGGTCACCGGGGAGCTGTTTTTT.

The chain joins TRBV5-1 to TRBJ2-3; no clear D. The CDR3 sequence is 16 residues long. Germline CDR1 SGHRS, CDR2 YFSETQ. V was shortened by 1 base and J by 2 bases, with 14 bases between the two germline ends. The CDR3 sequence: CASSLSVARHTDTQYF. The DNA for the CDR3 is TGCGCCAGCAGCTTGTCAGTCGCTCGACACACAGATACGCAGTATTTT.

The genes are TRBV19 and TRBJ1-2; a possible D gene is TRBD1 (6 bases). Trimming cost V 5 bases and J 4 bases, with 11 bases left between them. The germline CDR1 and CDR2 sequences are LNHDA and SQIVND (reference sequence). CDR3 length: 13 residues. The CDR3 is CASSETGSYGYTF. DNA of the CDR3: TGTGCCAGTAGTGAAACAGGGTCCTATGGCTACACCTTC.

This chain connects TRBV28 to TRBJ1-2, with 7 bases identical to TRBD1. CDR1 is MDHEN and CDR2 is SYDVKM in the germline V gene. CDR3 size: 17 residues. Trimming cost V 7 bases and J 4 bases; bases outside gene matches: 18. CDR3 bases: TGTGCCAGCACCCGGTCGTCCCGGGGGGGACAGAGCTATGGCTACACCTTC. Its translation: CASTRSSRGGQSYGYTF.

The rearrangement uses TRBV5-1 and TRBJ2-7, with 11 bases aligning to TRBD2. Per the germline V gene, CDR1 is SGHRS and CDR2 is YFSETQ. J lost 2 bases, V lost 3 bases, and 7 bases had no gene match. The CDR3 consists of 16 residues. The CDR3 is CASSYLAGGLTYEQYF. In nucleotides, the CDR3 is TGCGCCAGCAGCTACCTAGCGGGAGGATTAACCTACGAGCAGTACTTC.